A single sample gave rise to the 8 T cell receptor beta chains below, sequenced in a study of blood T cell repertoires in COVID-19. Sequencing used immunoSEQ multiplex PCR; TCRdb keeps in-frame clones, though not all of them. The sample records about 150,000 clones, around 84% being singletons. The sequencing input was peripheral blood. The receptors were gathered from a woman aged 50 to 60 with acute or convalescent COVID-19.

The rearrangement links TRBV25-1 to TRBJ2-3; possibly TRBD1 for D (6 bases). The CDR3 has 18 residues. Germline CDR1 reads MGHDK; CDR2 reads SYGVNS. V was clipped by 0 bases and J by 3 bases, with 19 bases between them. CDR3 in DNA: TGTGCCAGCAGTGAATATCTCCCCACAGGGAAGATAACAGATACGCAGTATTTT. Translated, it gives CASSEYLPTGKITDTQYF.

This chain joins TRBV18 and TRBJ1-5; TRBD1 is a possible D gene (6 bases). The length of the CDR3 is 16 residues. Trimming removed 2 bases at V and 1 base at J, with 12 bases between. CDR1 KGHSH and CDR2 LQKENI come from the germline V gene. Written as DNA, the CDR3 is TGTGCCAGCTCACCATCAGGGGAGGGGAGCAATCAGCCCCAGCATTTT. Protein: CASSPSGEGSNQPQHF.

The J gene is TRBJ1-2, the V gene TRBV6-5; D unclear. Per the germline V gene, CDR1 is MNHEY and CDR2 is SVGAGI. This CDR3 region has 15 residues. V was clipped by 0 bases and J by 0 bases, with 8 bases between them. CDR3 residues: CASSYSRRTNYGYTF. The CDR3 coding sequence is TGTGCCAGCAGTTACTCGAGGCGAACTAACTATGGCTACACCTTC.

The CDR3 is CASSQDGHSLYNEQFF. For the CDR3, the DNA is TGCGCCAGCAGCCAAGATGGCCATTCCCTCTACAATGAGCAGTTCTTC. The V gene is TRBV4-3, the J gene TRBJ2-1; D not resolved. Trimming cost V 0 bases and J 3 bases, with 12 bases left between them. This CDR3 region has 16 residues. Per the germline V gene, CDR1 is LGHNA and CDR2 is YSLEER.

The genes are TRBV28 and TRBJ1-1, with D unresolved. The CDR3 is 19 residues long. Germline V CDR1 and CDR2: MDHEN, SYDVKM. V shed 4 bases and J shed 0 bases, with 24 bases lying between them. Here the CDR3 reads CASSSPAWAPGELNTEAFF. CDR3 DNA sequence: TGTGCCAGCAGTTCCCCCGCGTGGGCACCCGGGGAATTGAACACTGAAGCTTTCTTT.

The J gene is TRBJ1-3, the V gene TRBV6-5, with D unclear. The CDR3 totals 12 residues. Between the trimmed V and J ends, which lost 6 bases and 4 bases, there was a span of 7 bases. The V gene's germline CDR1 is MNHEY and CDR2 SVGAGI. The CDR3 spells CASRASGNTIYF. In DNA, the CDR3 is TGTGCCAGCAGGGCTTCGGGAAACACCATATATTTT.

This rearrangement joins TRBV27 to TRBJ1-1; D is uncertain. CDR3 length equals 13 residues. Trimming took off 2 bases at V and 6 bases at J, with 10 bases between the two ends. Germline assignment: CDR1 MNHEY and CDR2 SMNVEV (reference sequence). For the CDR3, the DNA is TGTGCCAGCAGTTTAGCACAGTTCTCTGAAGCTTTCTTT. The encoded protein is CASSLAQFSEAFF.

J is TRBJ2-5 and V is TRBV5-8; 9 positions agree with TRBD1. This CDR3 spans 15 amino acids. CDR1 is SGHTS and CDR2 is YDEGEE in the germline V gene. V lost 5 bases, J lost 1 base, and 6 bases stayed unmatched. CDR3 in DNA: TGTGCCAGCAGGGTTGGGGACAGGGTCCAAGAGACCCAGTACTTC. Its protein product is CASRVGDRVQETQYF.